This TCR beta chain appears in the sequencing data of a study of cytomegalovirus exposure and HLA in healthy donors. Study-level results: The study designated 150 or so TCR beta chains cytomegalovirus-associated. It was likely that a cluster of highly shared sequence variants was a sequencing artifact.

The PCR employed 60 Vbeta primers together with 13 Jbeta primers. The data were produced by immunoSEQ multiplex PCR, yet TCRdb's version contains in-frame clones alone and is incomplete. Here the sample spans about 120,000 clones, around 63% being singletons. About this clone itself: Its matching antigen is unknown. Its ends do not fully match the called genes, so a read error is possible.

The CDR3 has 15 amino acids. Germline values: CDR1 SNHLY, CDR2 FYNNEI. The gene calls are TRBV2 and TRBJ1-4; possible D gene TRBD1, 6 bases. This TCR came from a man aged 35-49 years in good health and CMV-seropositive. Sequenced: PBMCs. The CDR3 nucleotides read TGTGCCAGCAGCGACACCGGGACAACAAATGAAAAACTGTTTTTT. This translates into CASSDTGTTNEKLFF.